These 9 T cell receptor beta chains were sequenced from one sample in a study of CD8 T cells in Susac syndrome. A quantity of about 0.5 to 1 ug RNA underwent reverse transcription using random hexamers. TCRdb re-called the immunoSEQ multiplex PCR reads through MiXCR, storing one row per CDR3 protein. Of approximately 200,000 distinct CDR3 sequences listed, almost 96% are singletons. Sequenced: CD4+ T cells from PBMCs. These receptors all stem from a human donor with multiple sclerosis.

CDR3 bases: TGCAGTGCTAGGGTTAGCTGGGTGAATGAGCAGTTCTTC. The encoded protein is CSARVSWVNEQFF. This rearrangement joins TRBV20-1 to TRBJ2-1; D uncertain. Trimming took off 3 bases at V and 7 bases at J, with 13 bases between the two ends. Germline V CDR1 and CDR2: DFQATT, SNEGSKA (reference sequence). CDR3 length equals 13 residues.

The CDR3 DNA reads TGTGCCAGCAGCTTCCGACAGGGGTCGGGTGGCTACACCTTC. Translation: CASSFRQGSGGYTF. This chain links TRBV5-4 with TRBJ1-2, with TRBD1 matching over 8 bases. This CDR3 has 14 residues. The trim removed 2 bases at V and 7 bases at J, leaving 7 bases unmatched. The germline V gene has CDR1 SGHNT and CDR2 YYREEE (reference sequence).

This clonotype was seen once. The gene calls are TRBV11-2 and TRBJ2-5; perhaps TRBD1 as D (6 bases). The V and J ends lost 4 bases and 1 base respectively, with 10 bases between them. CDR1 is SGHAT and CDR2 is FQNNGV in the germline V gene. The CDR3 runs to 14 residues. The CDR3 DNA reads TGTGCCAGCAGCTCGTACAGGGCCCAAGAGACCCAGTACTTC. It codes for CASSSYRAQETQYF.

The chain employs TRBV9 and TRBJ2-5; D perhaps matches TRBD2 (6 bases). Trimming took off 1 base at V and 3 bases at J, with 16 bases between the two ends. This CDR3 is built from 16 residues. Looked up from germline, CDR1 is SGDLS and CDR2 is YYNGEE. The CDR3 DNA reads TGTGCCAGCAGCGTACGCGGGGTACCCCTTGAAGAGACCCAGTACTTC. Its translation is CASSVRGVPLEETQYF. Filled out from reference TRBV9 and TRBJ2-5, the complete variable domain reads DSGVTQTPKHLITATGQRVTLRCSPRSGDLSVYWYQQSLDQGLQFLIQYYNGEERAKGNILERFSAQQFPDLHSELNLSSLELGDSALYFCASSVRGVPLEETQYFGPGTRLLVL.

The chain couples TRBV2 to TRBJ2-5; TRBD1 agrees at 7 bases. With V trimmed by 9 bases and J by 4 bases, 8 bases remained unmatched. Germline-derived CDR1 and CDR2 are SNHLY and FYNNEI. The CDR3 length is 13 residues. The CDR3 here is CASSRDRRETQYF. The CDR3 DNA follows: TGTGCCAGTTCCCGGGACAGAAGAGAGACCCAGTACTTC.

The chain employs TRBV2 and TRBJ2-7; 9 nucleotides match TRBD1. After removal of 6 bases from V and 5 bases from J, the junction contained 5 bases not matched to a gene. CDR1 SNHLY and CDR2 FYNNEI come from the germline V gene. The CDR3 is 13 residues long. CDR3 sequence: CASSRDRDHEQYF. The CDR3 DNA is TGTGCCAGCAGCCGGGACAGGGACCACGAGCAGTACTTC.

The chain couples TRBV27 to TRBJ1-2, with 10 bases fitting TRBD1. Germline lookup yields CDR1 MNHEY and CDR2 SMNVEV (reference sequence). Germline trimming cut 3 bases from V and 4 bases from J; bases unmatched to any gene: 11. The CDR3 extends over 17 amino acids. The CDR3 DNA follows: TGTGCCAGCAGTTTCGTTACCGGGACAGGGGCCTTCTATGGCTACACCTTC. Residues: CASSFVTGTGAFYGYTF.

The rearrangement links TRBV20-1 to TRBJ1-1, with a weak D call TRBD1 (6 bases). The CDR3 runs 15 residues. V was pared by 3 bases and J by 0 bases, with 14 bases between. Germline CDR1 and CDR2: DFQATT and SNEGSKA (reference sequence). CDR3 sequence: CSASPPQGMNTEAFF. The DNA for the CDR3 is TGCAGTGCTAGCCCCCCACAGGGAATGAACACTGAAGCTTTCTTT.

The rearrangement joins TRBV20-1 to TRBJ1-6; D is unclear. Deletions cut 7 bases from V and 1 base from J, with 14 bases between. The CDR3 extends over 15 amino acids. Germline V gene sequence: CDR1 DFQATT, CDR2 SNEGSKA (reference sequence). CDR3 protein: CSVSSQRSYNSPLHF. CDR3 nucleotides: TGCAGTGTCTCCTCACAAAGGTCCTATAATTCACCCCTCCACTTT.